This TCR beta chain was found in a study of shared clonotypes between healthy human individuals. Germline loops: CDR1 SGHRS, CDR2 YFSETQ. The CDR3 contains 16 residues. The V end was cut by 1 base, the J end by 1 base, with 15 bases between. Sequencing used immunoSEQ multiplex PCR; TCRdb keeps in-frame clones, though not all of them. Of over 400,000 clones listed, more than 95% are singletons. The source is a woman in her twenties or thirties in good health. This chain joins TRBV5-1 and TRBJ2-7; possibly TRBD2 for D (6 bases). Sequencing used naive CD4+ T cells sorted from blood. Documented subset: CD45RA+ positively selected. The CDR3 DNA follows: TGCGCCAGCAGCTTGCCGCGGGGCCGGTTGTCCTACGAGCAGTACTTC. Protein product: CASSLPRGRLSYEQYF.